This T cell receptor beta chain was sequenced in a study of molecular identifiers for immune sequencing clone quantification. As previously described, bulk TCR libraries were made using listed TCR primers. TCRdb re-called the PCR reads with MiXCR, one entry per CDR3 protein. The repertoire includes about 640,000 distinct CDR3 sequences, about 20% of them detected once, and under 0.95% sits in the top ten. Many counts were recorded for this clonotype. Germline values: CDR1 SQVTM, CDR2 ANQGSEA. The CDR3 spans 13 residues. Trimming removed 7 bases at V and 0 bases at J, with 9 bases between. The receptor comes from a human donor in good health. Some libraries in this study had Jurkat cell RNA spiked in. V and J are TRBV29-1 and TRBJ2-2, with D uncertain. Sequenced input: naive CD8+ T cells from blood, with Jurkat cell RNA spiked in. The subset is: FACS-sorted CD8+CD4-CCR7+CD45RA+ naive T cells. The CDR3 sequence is CSGLAANTGELFF. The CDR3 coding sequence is TGCAGCGGACTCGCAGCGAACACCGGGGAGCTGTTTTTT.